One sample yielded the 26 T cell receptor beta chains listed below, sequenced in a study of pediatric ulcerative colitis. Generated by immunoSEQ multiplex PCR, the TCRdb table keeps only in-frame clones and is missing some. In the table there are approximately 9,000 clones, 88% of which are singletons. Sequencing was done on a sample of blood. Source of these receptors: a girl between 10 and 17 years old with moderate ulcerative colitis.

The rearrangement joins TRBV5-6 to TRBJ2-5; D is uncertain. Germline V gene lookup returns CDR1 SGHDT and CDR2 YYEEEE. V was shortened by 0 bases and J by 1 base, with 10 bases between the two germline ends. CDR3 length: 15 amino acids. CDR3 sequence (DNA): TGTGCCAGCAGCTTGGATTGGCGGACCCAAGAGACCCAGTACTTC. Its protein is CASSLDWRTQETQYF.

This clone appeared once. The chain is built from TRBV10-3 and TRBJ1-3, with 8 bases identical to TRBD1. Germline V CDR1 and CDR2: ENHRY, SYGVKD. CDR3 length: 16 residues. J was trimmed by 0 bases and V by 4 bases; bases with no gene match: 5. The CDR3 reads CAISGQGRASGNTIYF. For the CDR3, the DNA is TGTGCCATCAGTGGACAGGGGAGGGCCTCTGGAAACACCATATATTTT.

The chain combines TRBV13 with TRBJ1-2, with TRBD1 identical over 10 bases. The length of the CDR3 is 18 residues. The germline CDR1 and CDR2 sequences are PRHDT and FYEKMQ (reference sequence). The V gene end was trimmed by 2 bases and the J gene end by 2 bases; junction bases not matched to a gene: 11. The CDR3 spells CASSLQWDRGSWNYGYTF. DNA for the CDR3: TGTGCCAGCAGCTTACAGTGGGACAGGGGATCGTGGAACTATGGCTACACCTTC. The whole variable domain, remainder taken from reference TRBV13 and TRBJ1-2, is AAGVIQSPRHLIKEKRETATLKCYPIPRHDTVYWYQQGPGQDPQFLISFYEKMQSDKGSIPDRFSAQQFSDYHSELNMSSLELGDSALYFCASSLQWDRGSWNYGYTFGSGTRLTVV.

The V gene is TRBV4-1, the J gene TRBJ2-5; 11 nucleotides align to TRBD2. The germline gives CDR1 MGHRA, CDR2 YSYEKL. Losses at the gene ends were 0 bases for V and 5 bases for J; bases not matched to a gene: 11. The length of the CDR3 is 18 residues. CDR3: CASSQESPRASGRETQYF. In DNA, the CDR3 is TGCGCCAGCAGCCAAGAATCCCCTAGGGCTAGCGGGAGGGAGACCCAGTACTTC.

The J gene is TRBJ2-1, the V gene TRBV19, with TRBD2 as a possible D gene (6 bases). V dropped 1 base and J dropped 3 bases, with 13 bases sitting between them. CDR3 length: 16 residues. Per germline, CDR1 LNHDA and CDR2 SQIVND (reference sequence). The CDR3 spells CASSIVRRADYNEQFF. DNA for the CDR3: TGTGCCAGTAGTATAGTCCGGAGGGCCGACTACAATGAGCAGTTCTTC.

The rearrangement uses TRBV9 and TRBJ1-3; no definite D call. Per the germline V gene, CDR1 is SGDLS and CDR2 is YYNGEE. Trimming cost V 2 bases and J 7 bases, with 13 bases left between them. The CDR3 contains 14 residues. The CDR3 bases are TGTGCCAGCAGCGTTCGCGGGTCACCGAACACCATATATTTT. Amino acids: CASSVRGSPNTIYF.

This chain's CDR3 is CASSFTGTGDETQYF. In nucleotides, the CDR3 is TGTGCCAGCAGTTTCACCGGGACGGGGGACGAGACCCAGTACTTC. This rearrangement joins TRBV6-5 to TRBJ2-5; possibly TRBD2 for D (6 bases). The V end lost 4 bases, the J end lost 5 bases, and 17 bases lay between the germline ends. Per the germline V gene, CDR1 is MNHEY and CDR2 is SVGAGI. This CDR3 region has 15 residues.

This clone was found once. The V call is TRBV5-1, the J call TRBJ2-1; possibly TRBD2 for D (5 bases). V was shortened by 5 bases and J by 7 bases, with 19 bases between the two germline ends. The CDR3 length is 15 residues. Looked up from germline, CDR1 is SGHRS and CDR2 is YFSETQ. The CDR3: CASRYLPGSGNEQFF. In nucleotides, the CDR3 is TGCGCCAGCAGATATTTACCGGGATCGGGAAATGAGCAGTTCTTC.

CDR3 DNA: TGTGCCAGAAGCTTTCGTAACATTCAGTACTTC. It encodes CARSFRNIQYF. The chain uses TRBV5-3 and TRBJ2-4; D is uncertain. TRBV5-3 is identified as an open reading frame with a role that is uncertain. CDR3 length: 11 amino acids. Trimming left V 2 bases short and J 7 bases short, with 4 bases between.

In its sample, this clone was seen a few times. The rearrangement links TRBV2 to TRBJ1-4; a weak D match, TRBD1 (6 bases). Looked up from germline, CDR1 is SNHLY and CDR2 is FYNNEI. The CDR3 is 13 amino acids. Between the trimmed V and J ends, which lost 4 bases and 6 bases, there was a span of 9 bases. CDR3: CASSAQGYEKLFF. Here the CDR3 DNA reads TGTGCCAGCAGTGCACAGGGCTATGAAAAACTGTTTTTT. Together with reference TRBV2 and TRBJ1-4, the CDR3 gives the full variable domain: EPEVTQTPSHQVTQMGQEVILRCVPISNHLYFYWYRQILGQKVEFLVSFYNNEISEKSEIFDDQFSVERPDGSNFTLKIRSTKLEDSAMYFCASSAQGYEKLFFGSGTQLSVL.

CDR3 nucleotide sequence: TGTGCCAGCAGTTACCGGACGGCGAACACTGAAGCTTTCTTT. Translation: CASSYRTANTEAFF. The chain uses TRBV6-5 and TRBJ1-1, with D uncertain. The CDR3 spans 14 residues. Trimming shortened V by 2 bases and J by 1 base, and 8 bases separated the two germline ends. Germline loops: CDR1 MNHEY, CDR2 SVGAGI.

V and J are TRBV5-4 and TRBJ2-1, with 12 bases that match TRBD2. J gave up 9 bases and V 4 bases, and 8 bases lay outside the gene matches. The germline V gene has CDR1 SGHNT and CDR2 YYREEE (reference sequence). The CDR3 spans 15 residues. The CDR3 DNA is TGTGCCAGCAGCCAGGGGCTAGCGGGGGGGCCTGAGCAGTTCTTC. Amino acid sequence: CASSQGLAGGPEQFF.

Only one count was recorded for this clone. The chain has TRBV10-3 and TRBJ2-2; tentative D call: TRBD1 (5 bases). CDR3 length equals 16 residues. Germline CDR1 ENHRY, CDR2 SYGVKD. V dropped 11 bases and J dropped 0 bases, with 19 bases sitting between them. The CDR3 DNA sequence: TGTGCCGTCGGCAAAAGGGGCACTTCGAACACCGGGGAGCTGTTTTTT. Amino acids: CAVGKRGTSNTGELFF.

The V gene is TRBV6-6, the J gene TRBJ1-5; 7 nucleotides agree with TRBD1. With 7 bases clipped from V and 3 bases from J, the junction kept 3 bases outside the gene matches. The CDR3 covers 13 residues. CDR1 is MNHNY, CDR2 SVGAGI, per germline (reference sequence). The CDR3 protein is CASIDRDNQPQHF. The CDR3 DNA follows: TGTGCCAGCATTGACAGGGACAATCAGCCCCAGCATTTT.

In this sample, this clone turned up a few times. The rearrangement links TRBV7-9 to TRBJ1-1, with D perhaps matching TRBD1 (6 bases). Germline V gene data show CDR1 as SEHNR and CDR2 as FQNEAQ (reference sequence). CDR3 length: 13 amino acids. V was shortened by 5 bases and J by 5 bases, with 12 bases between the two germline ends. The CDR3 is CASSPQGLTEAFF. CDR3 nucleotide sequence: TGTGCCAGCAGCCCACAGGGTTTAACTGAAGCTTTCTTT. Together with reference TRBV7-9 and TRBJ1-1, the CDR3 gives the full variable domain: DTGVSQNPRHKITKRGQNVTFRCDPISEHNRLYWYRQTLGQGPEFLTYFQNEAQLEKSRLLSDRFSAERPKGSFSTLEIQRTEQGDSAMYLCASSPQGLTEAFFGQGTRLTVV.

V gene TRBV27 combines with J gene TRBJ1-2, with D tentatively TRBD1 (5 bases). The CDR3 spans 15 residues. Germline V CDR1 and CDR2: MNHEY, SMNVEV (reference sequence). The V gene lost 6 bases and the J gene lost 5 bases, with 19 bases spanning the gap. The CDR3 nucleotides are TGTGCCAGCAGCCCCAGGTCGGGGGTAGAATATGGCTACACCTTC. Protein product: CASSPRSGVEYGYTF.

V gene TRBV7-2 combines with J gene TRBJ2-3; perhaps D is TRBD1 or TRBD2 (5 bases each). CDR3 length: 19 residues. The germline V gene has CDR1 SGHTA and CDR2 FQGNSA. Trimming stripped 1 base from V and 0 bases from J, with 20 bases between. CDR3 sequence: CASSLETWGPPRSTDTQYF. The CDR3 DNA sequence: TGTGCCAGCAGCTTAGAGACATGGGGACCCCCTCGTAGCACAGATACGCAGTATTTT.

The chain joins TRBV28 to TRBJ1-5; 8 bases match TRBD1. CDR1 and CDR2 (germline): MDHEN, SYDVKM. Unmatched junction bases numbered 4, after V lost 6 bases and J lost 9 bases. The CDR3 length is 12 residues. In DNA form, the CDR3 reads TGTGCCAGCAGCTTGACAGGGGCGCCCCAGCATTTT. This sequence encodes CASSLTGAPQHF.

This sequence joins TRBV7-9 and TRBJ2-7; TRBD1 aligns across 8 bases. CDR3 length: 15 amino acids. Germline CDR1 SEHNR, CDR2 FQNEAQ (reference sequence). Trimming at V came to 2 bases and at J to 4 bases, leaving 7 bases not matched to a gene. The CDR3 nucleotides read TGTGCCAGCAGCTTAATATCAGGGGGCGGGTACGAGCAGTACTTC. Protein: CASSLISGGGYEQYF.

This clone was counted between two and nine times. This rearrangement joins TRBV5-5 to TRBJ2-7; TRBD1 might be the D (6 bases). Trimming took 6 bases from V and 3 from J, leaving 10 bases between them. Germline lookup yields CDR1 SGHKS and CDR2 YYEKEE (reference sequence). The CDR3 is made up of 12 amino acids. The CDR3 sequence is CASTETGYEQYF. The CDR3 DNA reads TGTGCCAGCACCGAGACAGGCTACGAGCAGTACTTC.

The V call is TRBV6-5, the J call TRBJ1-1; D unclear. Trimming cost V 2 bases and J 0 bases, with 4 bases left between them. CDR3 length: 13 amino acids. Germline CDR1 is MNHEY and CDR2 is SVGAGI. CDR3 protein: CASSYLLNTEAFF. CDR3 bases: TGTGCCAGCAGTTACCTGTTGAACACTGAAGCTTTCTTT.

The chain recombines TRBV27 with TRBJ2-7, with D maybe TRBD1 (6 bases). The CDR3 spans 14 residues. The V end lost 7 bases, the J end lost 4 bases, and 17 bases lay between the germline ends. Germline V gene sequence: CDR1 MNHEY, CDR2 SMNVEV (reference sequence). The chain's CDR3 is CASKVNPTGYEQYF. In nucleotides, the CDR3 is TGTGCCAGCAAAGTGAACCCCACAGGGTACGAGCAGTACTTC.

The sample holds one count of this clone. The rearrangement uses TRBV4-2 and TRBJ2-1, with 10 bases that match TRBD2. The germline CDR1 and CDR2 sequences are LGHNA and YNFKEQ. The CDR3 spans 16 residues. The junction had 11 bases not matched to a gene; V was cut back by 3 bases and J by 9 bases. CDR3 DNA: TGTGCCAGCAGCCAGATCGTAGCTAGCGGGAGAGGTGAGCAGTTCTTC. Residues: CASSQIVASGRGEQFF.

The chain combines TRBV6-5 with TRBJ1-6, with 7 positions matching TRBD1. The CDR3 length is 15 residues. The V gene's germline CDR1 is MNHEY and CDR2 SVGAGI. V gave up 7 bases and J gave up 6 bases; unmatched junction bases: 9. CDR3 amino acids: CASTRTGEGNSPLHF. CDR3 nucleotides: TGTGCCAGCACCAGAACAGGGGAGGGTAATTCACCCCTCCACTTT.

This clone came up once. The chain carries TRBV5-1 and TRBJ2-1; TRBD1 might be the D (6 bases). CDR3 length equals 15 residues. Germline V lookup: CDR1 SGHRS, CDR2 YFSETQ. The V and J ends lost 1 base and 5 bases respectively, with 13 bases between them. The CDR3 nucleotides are TGCGCCAGCAGCTTGTCCGGGACACAAAACAATGAGCAGTTCTTC. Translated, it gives CASSLSGTQNNEQFF.

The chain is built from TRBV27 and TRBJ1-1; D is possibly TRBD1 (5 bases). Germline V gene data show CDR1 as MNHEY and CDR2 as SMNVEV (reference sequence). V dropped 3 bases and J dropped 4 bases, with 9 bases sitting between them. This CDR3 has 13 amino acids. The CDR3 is CASSLGQFTEAFF. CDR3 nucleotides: TGTGCCAGCAGTTTGGGGCAGTTCACTGAAGCTTTCTTT.